This TCR beta chain originates from a study of beta chain features in type 1 diabetes. General observations from the study: For Type 1 diabetes patients, all four CD4+ subsets carried TCRB CDR3s that were moderately but significantly shorter.

Every donor had blood drawn once into heparin, about 116 mL on average. CD4+ cells of the naive, central memory, regulatory and stem cell-like memory types were sorted via CD45RO/CCR7/CD25/CD127/CD95/CD27. Concerning this clone itself: Its antigen is not identified.

The V end was cut by 1 base, the J end by 0 bases, with 7 bases between. Per germline, CDR1 GTSNPN and CDR2 SVGIG (reference sequence). This CDR3 comprises 14 residues. Expressed TCRB transcripts were sequenced, since all the RNA that had been isolated was reverse transcribed. Produced via immunoSEQ multiplex PCR; TCRdb's table is partial and in-frame only. This sample has about 260,000 clones, with 20% found just once. The TCR sequence derives from a woman in her 40s with type 1 diabetes. The chain is built from TRBV30 and TRBJ2-1; D may be TRBD2 (5 bases). Source material: naive CD4+ T cells from blood. CDR3 nucleotides: TGTGCCTGGAGTGGAGGGAGCTCCTACAATGAGCAGTTCTTC. Protein: CAWSGGSSYNEQFF.